This TCR beta chain stems from a study of T cell responses to AZD1222 COVID-19 vaccine. The study, taken as a whole, reports: Sampling that yielded the repertoires occurred only after the peak T cell response. CD4 TCRs covered the whole spike, strongest at regions 160-218 and 743-854. Increases in Spike-specific TCR breadth and depth were seen after two AZD1222 doses. Reportedly, nearly half of unique spike TCRs recognized epitopes outside B.1.351/B.1.1.7 mutations.

Assay: immunoSEQ multiplex PCR; the TCRdb copy retains only in-frame clones and omits some. This sample carries approximately 100,000 clones, 90% of them seen once, and the ten largest clones take about 5%. The ends were cut back, 2 bases at V and 4 bases at J, with 5 bases in the middle. From germline, CDR1 is KGHDR and CDR2 SFDVKD. The CDR3 runs to 13 residues. As to this clone: Its cognate antigen is unknown.

The material sequenced was peripheral blood, taken on day 0 of AZD1222 vaccination. The chain carries TRBV24-1 and TRBJ1-5; no definite D call. The clonotype originates from an adult in good health. DNA of the CDR3: TGTGCCACCAGTGATTACGGAAATCAGCCCCAGCATTTT. Encoded protein: CATSDYGNQPQHF.